The sample holds many counts of the clone carrying this T cell receptor (beta chain). Its antigen is unknown. This entry belongs to a study of blood T cells in healthy people across ages. Findings of the study overall: Among T cells, TCR beta diversity per million cells dropped roughly linearly as age rose. The lack of PBMC sorting stopped any conclusive naive versus antigen-experienced comparison.

Alongside a J-beta primer mix, a sample-barcoded 5' primer served in a second PCR lasting roughly 6 to 11 cycles. TCRdb re-called the 5' RACE reads through MiXCR, storing one row per CDR3 protein. Found here are 780,000 or so distinct CDR3 sequences, roughly three fifths of them singletons; the top ten hold around 25%. CDR1 SGHTA and CDR2 FQGNSA come from the germline V gene. The V segment lost 2 bases and the J segment 4 bases; nucleotides outside the gene matches: 6. The CDR3 consists of 15 residues. Sequences were obtained from blood. The chain joins TRBV7-2 to TRBJ2-7, with 9 bases identical to TRBD2. This TCR came from a man in his forties or fifties in good health. The CDR3 spells CASSLSSSGDYEQYF. The DNA for the CDR3 is TGTGCCAGCAGCTTATCATCTAGCGGGGATTACGAGCAGTACTTC.